One sample yielded the 10 T cell receptor beta chains listed below, sequenced in a study of technical replicates of blood from a handful of donors. The assay was immunoSEQ multiplex PCR, and TCRdb's table has in-frame clones only and misses some. The sample shows about 86,000 clones, under 96% of them seen only once. Sequenced material: T cells isolated from PBMCs. Receptor source: a human donor in good health.

The chain uses TRBV27 and TRBJ1-5, with TRBD1 matching over 8 bases. CDR3 length: 13 residues. Per germline, CDR1 MNHEY and CDR2 SMNVEV (reference sequence). The junction had 1 base not matched to a gene; V was cut back by 2 bases and J by 7 bases. The CDR3 DNA reads TGTGCCAGCAGTTTAACAGGGGGACAGCCCCAGCATTTT. Encoded protein: CASSLTGGQPQHF.

J is TRBJ2-1 and V is TRBV6-1; D might be TRBD2 (5 bases). The CDR3 is 13 amino acids. The V gene's germline CDR1 is MNHNS and CDR2 SASEGT. V gave up 8 bases and J gave up 7 bases, with 15 bases separating them. In DNA, the CDR3 is TGTGCCAGCGGTTTACTGGGAGCGAATGAGCAGTTCTTC. Its protein product is CASGLLGANEQFF.

V usage is TRBV5-1 and J usage is TRBJ2-7, with TRBD2 as a possible D gene (6 bases). Trimming removed 3 bases from V and 1 base from J, with 8 bases in between. CDR1 and CDR2 from the germline V gene are SGHRS and YFSETQ. CDR3 length equals 13 residues. This CDR3 reads CASSWGESYEQYF. In DNA, the CDR3 is TGCGCCAGCAGCTGGGGGGAGTCCTACGAGCAGTACTTC.

The CDR3 region is CASSLDWAGEDEQFF. The CDR3 bases are TGTGCCAGCAGCTTAGATTGGGCGGGGGAAGATGAGCAGTTCTTC. The chain joins TRBV7-9 to TRBJ2-1; 7 bases are a match to TRBD2. The germline gives CDR1 SEHNR, CDR2 FQNEAQ (reference sequence). This CDR3 spans 15 amino acids. V lost 1 base, J lost 8 bases, and 8 bases stayed unmatched.

The rearrangement joins TRBV4-2 to TRBJ2-7; 8 bases agree with TRBD2. Germline CDR1 is LGHNA and CDR2 is YNFKEQ. The V segment lost 0 bases and the J segment 6 bases; nucleotides outside the gene matches: 10. The CDR3 consists of 16 residues. In DNA, the CDR3 is TGTGCCAGCAGCCAAGAGATCGTCGGGAGGGCCTCCGAGCAGTACTTC. Translation: CASSQEIVGRASEQYF.

CDR3 region: CASSEGTAEPIEAFF. For the CDR3, the DNA is TGTGCCAGCAGCGAAGGGACAGCCGAACCAATTGAAGCTTTCTTT. V and J are TRBV13 and TRBJ1-1; 7 bases map to TRBD1. Per the germline V gene, CDR1 is PRHDT and CDR2 is FYEKMQ (reference sequence). This CDR3 has 15 amino acids. Trimming took 5 bases from V and 7 from J; bases not matched to a gene: 13.

The chain joins TRBV18 to TRBJ2-7; D remains ambiguous. The CDR3 length is 15 residues. Trimming removed 2 bases from V and 3 bases from J, with 14 bases in between. Germline V gene lookup returns CDR1 KGHSH and CDR2 LQKENI. The CDR3 here is CASSPASVEYYEQYF. CDR3 coding DNA: TGTGCCAGCTCACCAGCATCGGTCGAGTACTACGAGCAGTACTTC.

The rearrangement joins TRBV7-8 to TRBJ2-2, with TRBD2 matching over 7 bases. This CDR3 is 16 amino acids long. Germline assignment: CDR1 SGHVS and CDR2 FQNEAQ. The V gene end was trimmed by 1 base and the J gene end by 7 bases; junction bases not matched to a gene: 9. CDR3 sequence reads: CASSLGLRELGGELFF. In DNA, the CDR3 is TGTGCCAGCAGCTTAGGTCTGCGGGAGCTGGGCGGGGAGCTGTTTTTT.

This chain connects TRBV9 to TRBJ1-2; D perhaps matches TRBD1 (5 bases). V was trimmed by 0 bases and J by 5 bases, leaving 11 bases between them. CDR3 size: 14 residues. The germline gives CDR1 SGDLS, CDR2 YYNGEE. DNA for the CDR3: TGTGCCAGCAGCGTAGACTCGGGGGATTATGGCTACACCTTC. The encoded protein is CASSVDSGDYGYTF.

The chain couples TRBV5-1 to TRBJ1-3; perhaps TRBD1 as D (6 bases). Trimming took off 5 bases at V and 0 bases at J, with 12 bases between the two ends. In germline, CDR1 is SGHRS, CDR2 YFSETQ. The CDR3 spans 15 residues. The CDR3 region has the DNA TGCGCCAGCAGTTGGGACAAGAGCTCTGGAAACACCATATATTTT. Translating it yields CASSWDKSSGNTIYF. The full variable domain, rest sourced from reference TRBV5-1 and TRBJ1-3, is KAGVTQTPRYLIKTRGQQVTLSCSPISGHRSVSWYQQTPGQGLQFLFEYFSETQRNKGNFPGRFSGRQFSNSRSEMNVSTLELGDSALYLCASSWDKSSGNTIYFGEGSWLTVV.